Listed below are T cell receptor beta chains from one sample, sequenced in a study of blood T cell repertoires in COVID-19. Some clones are missing from TCRdb's copy, which holds only in-frame ones; the method was immunoSEQ multiplex PCR. The sample holds approximately 69,000 clones, 80% to 90% seen once. Sequenced material: peripheral blood. The receptors originated from a woman between 65 and 79 years old with acute or convalescent COVID-19. Both conserved end residues are part of each CDR3. Each record gives: J gene, V gene, clone size, D gene, CDR3 protein, CDR3 DNA. The D gene is left open where the match is weak. The size entry is marked missing in some rows and otherwise reads once, few, many or a size class.

TRBJ2-1,TRBV12-3/TRBV12-4,NA,TRBD1,CASKEGAGNEQFF,TGTGCCAGCAAAGAGGGGGCTGGCAATGAGCAGTTCTTC
TRBJ2-7,TRBV4-1,NA,NA,CASSQRSSSDDEQYF,TGCGCCAGCAGCCAGAGATCTAGTAGCGACGACGAGCAGTACTTC
TRBJ1-1,TRBV7-2,NA,NA,CASSLIQVITEAFF,TGTGCCAGCAGCTTAATTCAGGTGATCACTGAAGCTTTCTTT
TRBJ2-7,TRBV6-6,NA,TRBD2,CASSYGGLAGIYEQYF,TGTGCCAGCAGTTACGGGGGACTAGCGGGAATCTACGAGCAGTACTTC
TRBJ2-3,TRBV3-1/TRBV3-2,once,TRBD2,CASSQDDPAGDADTQYF,TGTGCCAGCAGCCAAGATGATCCAGCGGGAGATGCAGATACGCAGTATTTT
TRBJ1-1,TRBV11-3,NA,NA,CASIDPWRGTEAFF,TGTGCCAGCATCGACCCTTGGAGGGGCACTGAAGCTTTCTTT
TRBJ2-1,TRBV11-2,NA,TRBD1,CASSRGTGAYNEQFF,TGTGCCAGCAGCCGCGGGACAGGGGCATACAATGAGCAGTTCTTC
TRBJ2-5,TRBV6-4,NA,NA,CASSTEPGETQYF,TGTGCCAGTTCGACGGAGCCGGGGGAGACCCAGTACTTC
TRBJ2-2,TRBV2,NA,TRBD1,CASRGRGTGELFF,TGTGCCAGCAGGGGCAGGGGGACCGGGGAGCTGTTTTTT
TRBJ1-5,TRBV19,NA,NA,CASSMAHVGNQPQHF,TGTGCCAGTAGTATGGCTCACGTTGGCAATCAGCCCCAGCATTTT
TRBJ1-2,TRBV27,NA,TRBD1,CATWTGLNYGYTF,TGTGCCACCTGGACAGGCCTAAACTATGGCTACACCTTC
TRBJ1-5,TRBV7-9,NA,NA,CASSLGWRDSNQPQHF,TGTGCCAGCAGCTTAGGGTGGAGGGATAGCAATCAGCCCCAGCATTTT
TRBJ1-4,TRBV25-1,NA,NA,CASSDPGQPQKLFF,TGTGCCAGCAGTGATCCGGGACAACCCCAAAAACTGTTTTTT
TRBJ1-5,TRBV28,NA,NA,CASSPQTGSNQPQHF,TGTGCCAGCAGTCCCCAGACAGGTAGCAATCAGCCCCAGCATTTT
TRBJ2-1,TRBV11-2,NA,NA,CASSFYGGYNEQFF,TGTGCCAGCAGCTTTTACGGGGGCTACAATGAGCAGTTCTTC
TRBJ2-3,TRBV19,NA,TRBD2,CASSTLAGGTDTQYF,TGTGCCAGTAGTACCCTAGCGGGGGGCACAGATACGCAGTATTTT
TRBJ1-1,TRBV14,NA,TRBD1,CASSPSLGRGLTEAFF,TGTGCCAGCAGCCCCTCCCTTGGCAGGGGGCTCACTGAAGCTTTCTTT
TRBJ2-4,TRBV2,NA,NA,CASSEGGGKNIQYF,TGTGCCAGCAGTGAAGGAGGGGGCAAAAACATTCAGTACTTC
TRBJ1-2,TRBV7-8,NA,TRBD1,CASSTRAGGGGGYTF,TGTGCCAGCAGCACAAGAGCAGGGGGCGGTGGTGGCTACACCTTC
TRBJ2-5,TRBV7-6,NA,TRBD2,CASSWETSGQETQYF,TGTGCCAGCAGCTGGGAGACTAGCGGCCAAGAGACCCAGTACTTC
TRBJ2-5,TRBV5-4,NA,NA,CASSLTGGGGPETQYF,TGTGCCAGCAGCCTGACGGGGGGCGGAGGTCCAGAGACCCAGTACTTC
TRBJ2-7,TRBV5-4,NA,TRBD1,CASSFRTGLSEQYF,TGTGCCAGCAGCTTCCGGACAGGGCTGTCCGAGCAGTACTTC
TRBJ1-5,TRBV7-9,NA,TRBD1,CASSSDTGTASNQPQHF,TGTGCCAGCAGCTCCGATACCGGGACAGCTAGCAATCAGCCCCAGCATTTT
TRBJ1-6,TRBV5-6,NA,TRBD1,CASSQWTGDSPLHF,TGTGCCAGCAGCCAATGGACAGGGGATTCACCCCTCCACTTT
TRBJ2-5,TRBV14,NA,TRBD2,CASSRDLAEETQYF,TGTGCCAGCAGCCGAGACCTAGCGGAAGAGACCCAGTACTTC
TRBJ2-7,TRBV5-1,NA,NA,CASSLAFGGSTYEQYF,TGCGCCAGCAGCTTGGCATTTGGAGGGTCCACCTACGAGCAGTACTTC
TRBJ1-2,TRBV5-3,NA,TRBD1,CARSLRDRVPSNYGYTF,TGTGCCAGAAGCTTGCGGGACAGGGTCCCCAGCAACTATGGCTACACCTTC
TRBJ1-3,TRBV11-2,once,NA,CASSLDLSGNTIYF,TGTGCCAGCAGCTTAGACCTCTCTGGAAACACCATATATTTT
TRBJ2-1,TRBV2,NA,TRBD1,CASTVTGTGEGVF,TGTGCCAGCACCGTAACCGGGACAGGGGAGGGAGTCTTC
TRBJ2-1,TRBV10-1,NA,TRBD2,CASSESVGGSQYNEQFF,TGCGCCAGCAGTGAGTCGGTCGGCGGGAGTCAGTACAATGAGCAGTTCTTC